The clone carrying this TCR beta chain was recorded many times. The target antigen is unknown. Every patient was untreated before thyroid surgery. Original data processing: Clinicopathological groups supplied CDR3 differences that were used to build a distant-metastasis classifier for papillary thyroid cancer. TCRdb reanalyzed the PCR reads with MiXCR. For this entry, the V and J calls and clone size follow TCRdb and not the study's own pipeline. Of over 70,000 clones in the sample, 15% to 20% are singletons; the top ten hold 9.5% to 15%. The source of the sample is a study of metastatic and nonmetastatic thyroid tumors. Overall study: The authors compared repertoires across blood and tumor or nodule tissue from malignant and benign thyroid patients.

Trimming shortened V by 4 bases and J by 5 bases, and 12 bases separated the two germline ends. Per the germline V gene, CDR1 is SGHNT and CDR2 is YYREEE (reference sequence). CDR3 length: 14 residues. Study conclusions and caveats: The study reportedly found significantly higher TCR beta diversity in malignant thyroid tumors than benign nodules, in blood and tumor.

The J gene is TRBJ2-2, the V gene TRBV5-4; D gene uncertain. Sequencing was performed on blood. The origin of this receptor is a female donor with papillary thyroid cancer or a benign thyroid nodule (not recorded which). Some clones in this sample may be carry-over from other donors' samples. This chain's CDR3 is CASSADSRTGELFF. The DNA of the CDR3 is TGTGCCAGCAGCGCCGACTCTAGGACCGGGGAGCTGTTTTTT.